The 21 T cell receptor beta chains given below trace back to one sample, sequenced in a study of blood T cells in healthy people across ages. With a J-beta primer mix and a sample-barcoded 5' primer, a second PCR ran about 7 to 12 cycles. In TCRdb, the 5' RACE reads were re-called with MiXCR into one record per CDR3 protein. Here the sample spans hundreds of thousands of distinct CDR3 sequences, approximately 21% being singletons. The sequenced sample consisted of blood. These receptor sequences come from a man between 65 and 85 years old in good health.

This rearrangement joins TRBV27 to TRBJ1-2; tentatively, D is TRBD1 (6 bases). Germline V gene sequence: CDR1 MNHEY, CDR2 SMNVEV (reference sequence). The CDR3 length is 12 residues. The V and J ends lost 6 bases and 8 bases respectively, with 13 bases between them. The CDR3 DNA sequence: TGTGCCAGCAGCCCGGGGACATCCGGCTACACCTTC. This codes for CASSPGTSGYTF.

J is TRBJ1-2 and V is TRBV2; possible D gene TRBD1, 5 bases. Between the trimmed V and J ends, which lost 6 bases and 12 bases, there was a span of 14 bases. The CDR3 extends over 11 amino acids. Per germline, CDR1 SNHLY and CDR2 FYNNEI. CDR3 sequence (DNA): TGTGCCAGCAGCGAGCGAGGAGGGGACACCTTC. As protein: CASSERGGDTF.

This clonotype was found a few times. CDR3 sequence reads: CAISESTGDGEQYF. CDR3 sequence (DNA): TGTGCCATCAGTGAGTCCACAGGGGATGGCGAGCAGTACTTC. The V and J genes are TRBV10-3 and TRBJ2-7; 7 nucleotides align to TRBD1. Germline CDR1 is ENHRY and CDR2 is SYGVKD. The CDR3 is 14 amino acids. The ends lost 0 bases at V and 6 bases at J; junction bases unmatched: 5.

This clonotype was seen only a few times. The chain uses TRBV5-1 and TRBJ1-4; 9 nucleotides line up with TRBD1. J lost 4 bases, V lost 7 bases, and 11 bases had no gene match. This CDR3 has 16 amino acids. Germline V gene data show CDR1 as SGHRS and CDR2 as YFSETQ. The CDR3, as DNA: TGCGCCAGCCGATCGGGACAGGGAAACCTTAATGAAAAACTGTTTTTT. It translates to CASRSGQGNLNEKLFF.

The chain is built from TRBV14 and TRBJ2-5, with 10 nucleotides matching TRBD2. Germline V lookup: CDR1 SGHDN, CDR2 FVKESK. This CDR3 contains 16 residues. V trimming: 6 bases; J trimming: 4 bases; junction bases outside the gene matches: 11. The CDR3 DNA follows: TGTGCCAGCAGTAAGGAGGGACTAGCGTTTGGAGAGACCCAGTACTTC. Translation gives CASSKEGLAFGETQYF.

J is TRBJ2-3 and V is TRBV7-6, with 9 bases matching TRBD1. This CDR3 region has 16 residues. Germline lookup yields CDR1 SGHVS and CDR2 FNYEAQ. J lost 4 bases, V lost 3 bases, and 8 bases had no gene match. CDR3 nucleotide sequence: TGTGCCAGCAGCTTCCCGGGACAGGGAAGACCAGATACGCAGTATTTT. It translates to CASSFPGQGRPDTQYF.

The chain has TRBV20-1 and TRBJ2-5, with D possibly matching TRBD2 (6 bases). The CDR3 extends over 14 amino acids. The ends were cut back, 6 bases at V and 5 bases at J, with 19 bases in the middle. CDR1 is DFQATT, CDR2 SNEGSKA, per germline (reference sequence). CDR3 sequence reads: CSALVRVGGETQYF. DNA of the CDR3: TGCAGTGCGCTGGTCCGGGTTGGAGGGGAGACCCAGTACTTC.

The gene calls are TRBV6-1 and TRBJ2-4; no firm D call. Germline lookup yields CDR1 MNHNS and CDR2 SASEGT. The V end lost 7 bases, the J end lost 0 bases, and 13 bases lay between the germline ends. The CDR3 length is 15 residues. CDR3 sequence (DNA): TGTGCCAGCAAGTTGACTCACTTAGCCAAAAACATTCAGTACTTC. Translated: CASKLTHLAKNIQYF.

V and J are TRBV29-1 and TRBJ1-2, with 9 positions matching TRBD1. Germline trimming cut 4 bases from V and 8 bases from J; bases unmatched to any gene: 11. The V gene's germline CDR1 is SQVTM and CDR2 ANQGSEA. The CDR3 has 14 residues. The DNA of the CDR3 is TGCAGCGTTGTGAGGACAGGGGCCTGGTACGGCTACACCTTC. As protein: CSVVRTGAWYGYTF.

This clonotype was counted only a few times. V is TRBV4-2 and J is TRBJ1-2; TRBD1 aligns across 9 bases. The CDR3 extends over 15 amino acids. Germline trimming cut 0 bases from V and 5 bases from J; bases unmatched to any gene: 4. Germline CDR1 is LGHNA and CDR2 is YNFKEQ. The CDR3 sequence is CASSQETGGAYGYTF. Here the CDR3 DNA reads TGTGCCAGCAGCCAAGAAACAGGGGGCGCGTATGGCTACACCTTC.

This clonotype occurred a few times. The CDR3 loop reads CSGAGMNTEAFF. The CDR3 region has the DNA TGCAGCGGAGCAGGGATGAACACTGAAGCTTTCTTT. The chain uses TRBV29-1 and TRBJ1-1; possibly TRBD1 for D (5 bases). This CDR3 has 12 residues. Per the germline V gene, CDR1 is SQVTM and CDR2 is ANQGSEA. Trimming cost V 7 bases and J 0 bases, with 9 bases left between them.

This clonotype has only a few counts. This chain connects TRBV10-3 to TRBJ2-2; no clear D gene. CDR1 and CDR2 (germline): ENHRY, SYGVKD. Between the trimmed V and J ends, which lost 7 bases and 7 bases, there was a span of 10 bases. The CDR3 sequence is 12 residues long. As DNA, the CDR3 is TGTGCCATCAAACCGACGGTCGGGGAGCTGTTTTTT. Translating it yields CAIKPTVGELFF.

This chain joins TRBV5-4 and TRBJ2-5; TRBD1 aligns across 8 bases. This CDR3 has 15 amino acids. The V and J ends lost 0 bases and 4 bases, in that order; junction bases with no gene match: 5. Germline V lookup: CDR1 SGHNT, CDR2 YYREEE (reference sequence). This CDR3 reads CASSLADRGGETQYF. DNA of the CDR3: TGTGCCAGCAGCTTGGCCGACAGGGGAGGAGAGACCCAGTACTTC.

The genes are TRBV18 and TRBJ2-5; D tentatively fits TRBD1 or TRBD2 (5 bases each). The J call is uncertain, as TRBJ2-1 better fits the DNA end. The CDR3 extends over 13 amino acids. CDR1 and CDR2 from the germline V gene are KGHSH and LQKENI. CDR3 bases: TGTGCCAGCTCACCACCTAAGGGACGTGAGCAGTTCTTC. It specifies CASSPPKGREQFF.

This chain uses TRBV2 with TRBJ2-3, with D possibly being TRBD2 (5 bases). The V gene's germline CDR1 is SNHLY and CDR2 FYNNEI. V was shortened by 9 bases and J by 5 bases, with 12 bases between the two germline ends. This CDR3 comprises 12 residues. CDR3 amino acids: CASVAGGDTQYF. The CDR3 DNA follows: TGTGCCAGTGTCGCCGGAGGAGATACGCAGTATTTT.

The table lists this clonotype with a few counts. The chain links TRBV12-3 or TRBV12-4 to TRBJ2-1; D remains unclear. V dropped 5 bases and J dropped 5 bases, with 13 bases sitting between them. The CDR3 has 14 amino acids. CDR3 DNA sequence: TGTGCCAGCAGTCCGCTCATTAGGAACAATGAGCAGTTCTTC. Residues: CASSPLIRNNEQFF.

This chain uses TRBV29-1 with TRBJ2-1; D gene ambiguous. TRBJ2-7 matches the DNA end more closely, so the J call is doubtful. CDR1 and CDR2 from the germline V gene are SQVTM and ANQGSEA. The CDR3 spans 12 residues. CDR3 sequence: CSVETDMDEQYF. The CDR3 coding sequence is TGCAGCGTTGAGACCGATATGGACGAGCAGTACTTC.

This chain connects TRBV4-1 to TRBJ2-1; 9 bases map to TRBD2. Germline CDR1 is MGHRA and CDR2 is YSYEKL. The V and J ends lost 1 base and 5 bases, in that order; junction bases with no gene match: 12. This CDR3 is 18 amino acids long. Written as DNA, the CDR3 is TGCGCCAGCAGCCAAGTGTTTGCTAGCGGGAAGCGAGACAATGAGCAGTTCTTC. Amino acids: CASSQVFASGKRDNEQFF.

The chain links TRBV25-1 to TRBJ2-7, with a tentative D call TRBD2 (5 bases). V was pared by 4 bases and J by 2 bases, with 18 bases between. The CDR3 totals 16 residues. Germline CDR1 is MGHDK and CDR2 is SYGVNS. The CDR3 here is CASSGERTPLPYEQYF. For the CDR3, the DNA is TGTGCCAGCAGTGGGGAGCGCACTCCACTCCCCTACGAGCAGTACTTC.

This clonotype was recorded once. The chain uses TRBV27 and TRBJ1-1; a possible D gene is TRBD1 (6 bases). Germline values: CDR1 MNHEY, CDR2 SMNVEV (reference sequence). The CDR3 runs 13 residues. Trimming removed 8 bases from V and 0 bases from J, with 10 bases in between. CDR3 bases: TGTGCCAGCTGGACAGCCATGAACACTGAAGCTTTCTTT. Translating gives CASWTAMNTEAFF.

This clonotype appeared a single time. This sequence joins TRBV4-1 and TRBJ2-7; 8 positions match TRBD1. This CDR3 is built from 14 residues. V shed 8 bases, J shed 8 bases, and the junction held 14 bases outside the gene matches. CDR1 and CDR2 from the germline V gene are MGHRA and YSYEKL. CDR3 region: CASPDRVLLNKQYF. In nucleotides, the CDR3 is TGCGCCAGCCCGGACAGGGTCCTATTAAACAAGCAGTACTTC.